This T cell receptor beta chain was sequenced for a study of cytomegalovirus exposure and HLA in healthy donors. General study points: Sequencing had likely introduced a cluster of highly shared sequence variants as an artifact.

60 Vbeta and 13 Jbeta primers were used in PCR. The data were produced by immunoSEQ multiplex PCR, yet TCRdb's version contains in-frame clones alone and is incomplete. Counted here are approximately 250,000 clones, around four fifths occurring once; the ten biggest clones make up about 0.45%. The CDR3 sequence is 15 residues long. Germline V gives CDR1 LGHNA, CDR2 YNFKEQ. V was pared by 1 base and J by 4 bases, with 13 bases between. Of note for this clone: No antigen is known for it.

Sequenced sample: PBMCs. The clonotype comes from a boy aged 5-17 years in good health and CMV-seronegative. V usage is TRBV4-2 and J usage is TRBJ1-2, with a possible D match to TRBD1 (6 bases). CDR3 sequence (DNA): TGTGCCAGCAGCCAAGTCCAGGGGCGACCCTATGGCTACACCTTC. Translation: CASSQVQGRPYGYTF.